This passage covers 13 T cell receptor beta chains from one sample sequenced in a study of control samples from healthy donors and cancer patients. Clones were read by immunoSEQ multiplex PCR, and TCRdb kept only the in-frame ones, dropping some. The sample has about 220,000 clones, just under 95% seen once. Sequencing was performed on blood. The source of these receptors is a man between 50 and 59 years old in good health.

This clone was counted a single time. The chain uses TRBV6-5 and TRBJ1-2; no clear D. The ends were cut back, 3 bases at V and 4 bases at J, with 9 bases in the middle. Per the germline V gene, CDR1 is MNHEY and CDR2 is SVGAGI. The CDR3 runs to 13 residues. The CDR3: CASSYGQVYGYTF. In nucleotides, the CDR3 is TGTGCCAGCAGTTATGGGCAGGTCTATGGCTACACCTTC.

This clone was observed once. The CDR3: CASSESQSLYGYTF. The CDR3 bases are TGTGCCAGCAGTGAATCTCAGAGTCTCTATGGCTACACCTTC. The rearrangement joins TRBV6-1 to TRBJ1-2; D is unclear. Trimming stripped 2 bases from V and 4 bases from J, with 11 bases between. The CDR3 totals 14 residues. Germline lookup yields CDR1 MNHNS and CDR2 SASEGT.

The chain recombines TRBV7-9 with TRBJ1-2; D is unresolved. The germline CDR1 and CDR2 sequences are SEHNR and FQNEAQ (reference sequence). Trimming removed 4 bases from V and 1 base from J, with 10 bases in between. The CDR3 is made up of 14 amino acids. The chain's CDR3 is CASSSTTDNYGYTF. The CDR3 DNA sequence: TGTGCCAGCAGCTCCACGACCGATAACTATGGCTACACCTTC.

The gene calls are TRBV28 and TRBJ1-2; D gene unclear. The V end lost 5 bases, the J end lost 5 bases, and 9 bases lay between the germline ends. CDR1 is MDHEN, CDR2 SYDVKM, per germline. The CDR3 spans 12 residues. The CDR3 protein is CASSPNLYGYTF. The DNA of the CDR3 is TGTGCCAGCAGTCCGAATCTATATGGCTACACCTTC.

The CDR3 loop is CASSPSGTGVEKLFF. Written as DNA, the CDR3 is TGTGCCAGCTCACCTTCCGGGACAGGTGTTGAAAAACTGTTTTTT. The chain joins TRBV18 to TRBJ1-4, with 8 bases matching TRBD1. The length of the CDR3 is 15 residues. Per the germline V gene, CDR1 is KGHSH and CDR2 is LQKENI. The trim removed 3 bases at V and 7 bases at J, leaving 7 bases unmatched.

This clone was observed a few times. The chain has TRBV5-1 and TRBJ1-4; tentatively, D is TRBD1 (5 bases). Between the trimmed V and J ends, which lost 1 base and 6 bases, there was a span of 13 bases. Germline assignment: CDR1 SGHRS and CDR2 YFSETQ. The CDR3 has 15 residues. CDR3 protein: CASSLLPSTDEKLFF. As DNA, the CDR3 is TGCGCCAGCAGCTTGTTACCTTCGACAGATGAAAAACTGTTTTTT.

Only a few counts were recorded for this clone. The V and J genes are TRBV5-1 and TRBJ1-2, with TRBD1 matching over 8 bases. The ends lost 4 bases at V and 3 bases at J; junction bases unmatched: 5. Germline values: CDR1 SGHRS, CDR2 YFSETQ. The CDR3 contains 14 residues. This chain's CDR3 is CASSPGTGDYGYTF. CDR3 coding DNA: TGCGCCAGCAGCCCCGGGACAGGAGACTATGGCTACACCTTC.

This chain connects TRBV3-1 (or the pseudogene TRBV3-2) to TRBJ1-4; 7 positions match TRBD1. Germline V gene sequence: CDR1 LGHDT, CDR2 YNNKEL (reference sequence). V was clipped by 5 bases and J by 10 bases; unmatched bases: 10. The CDR3 length is 14 residues. CDR3 sequence: CASSSRQGTGKLFF. The CDR3 coding sequence is TGTGCCAGCAGCTCCAGACAGGGTACGGGAAAACTGTTTTTT.

The chain employs TRBV29-1 and TRBJ1-1; TRBD1 might be the D (6 bases). V lost 6 bases to trimming and J lost 2 bases, with 16 bases between them. This CDR3 contains 14 residues. Germline V CDR1 and CDR2: SQVTM, ANQGSEA. The CDR3 nucleotides read TGCAGCGTCGTCGGAGGGGGGGTAAACACTGAAGCTTTCTTT. It yields the protein CSVVGGGVNTEAFF.

The rearrangement uses TRBV6-1 and TRBJ2-7; 7 bases fit TRBD1. V lost 3 bases and J lost 0; bases outside the gene matches: 5. The CDR3 extends over 15 amino acids. Per the germline V gene, CDR1 is MNHNS and CDR2 is SASEGT. The CDR3 DNA sequence: TGTGCCAGCAGTGAGGGACAGCTGGGCTCCTACGAGCAGTACGTC. Amino acids: CASSEGQLGSYEQYV.

The chain joins TRBV5-4 to TRBJ2-1; perhaps D is TRBD1 or TRBD2 (5 bases each). CDR1 and CDR2 from the germline V gene are SGHNT and YYREEE (reference sequence). The V gene lost 0 bases and the J gene lost 2 bases, with 9 bases spanning the gap. This CDR3 spans 15 amino acids. CDR3 residues: CASSLGQGAYNEQFF. DNA of the CDR3: TGTGCCAGCAGCTTGGGGCAGGGAGCCTACAATGAGCAGTTCTTC. Variable domain in full (rest from reference TRBV5-4 and TRBJ2-1): ETGVTQSPTHLIKTRGQQVTLRCSSQSGHNTVSWYQQALGQGPQFIFQYYREEENGRGNFPPRFSGLQFPNYSSELNVNALELDDSALYLCASSLGQGAYNEQFFGPGTRLTVL.

The chain has TRBV7-6 and TRBJ2-5, with 9 bases fitting TRBD1. Germline V lookup: CDR1 SGHVS, CDR2 FNYEAQ. V lost 1 base, J lost 2 bases, and 8 bases stayed unmatched. The CDR3 sequence is 17 residues long. As DNA, the CDR3 is TGTGCCAGCAGCTTAGGGTTTGCGACAGGGGGACAAGAGACCCAGTACTTC. It specifies CASSLGFATGGQETQYF.

The rearrangement joins TRBV20-1 to TRBJ2-2, with a weak D call TRBD2 (5 bases). Deletions cut 3 bases from V and 4 bases from J, with 18 bases between. This CDR3 comprises 16 residues. Germline values: CDR1 DFQATT, CDR2 SNEGSKA (reference sequence). CDR3 nucleotides: TGCAGTGCTAGTCGGGTGGAGGCGTCGATCACCGGGGAGCTGTTTTTT. Its protein product is CSASRVEASITGELFF.